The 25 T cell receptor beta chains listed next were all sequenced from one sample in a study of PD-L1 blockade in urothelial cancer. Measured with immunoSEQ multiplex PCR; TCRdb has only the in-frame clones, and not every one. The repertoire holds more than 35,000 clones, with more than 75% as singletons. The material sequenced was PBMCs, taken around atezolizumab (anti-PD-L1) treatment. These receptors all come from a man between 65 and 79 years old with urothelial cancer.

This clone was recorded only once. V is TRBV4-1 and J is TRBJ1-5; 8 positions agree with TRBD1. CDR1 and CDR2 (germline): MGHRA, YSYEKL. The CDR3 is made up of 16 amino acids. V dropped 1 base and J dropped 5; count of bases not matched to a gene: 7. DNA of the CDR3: TGCGCCAGCAGCCAAGCAGGGGGCCTCTCCTATCAGCCCCAGCATTTT. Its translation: CASSQAGGLSYQPQHF.

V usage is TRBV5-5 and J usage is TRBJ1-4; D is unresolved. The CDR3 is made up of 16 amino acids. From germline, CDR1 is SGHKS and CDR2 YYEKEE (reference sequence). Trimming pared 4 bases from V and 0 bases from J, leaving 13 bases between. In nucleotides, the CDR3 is TGTGCCAGCAGCCCGGGTACCCGGGCAACTAATGAAAAACTGTTTTTT. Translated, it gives CASSPGTRATNEKLFF.

CDR3 nucleotides: TGCGCCAGCAGCCACACAGGGAGAGAGCAGTACTTC. Translated, it gives CASSHTGREQYF. The rearrangement links TRBV4-1 to TRBJ2-7, with a possible D match to TRBD1 (6 bases). CDR3 length: 12 amino acids. Germline CDR1 MGHRA, CDR2 YSYEKL. V lost 3 bases and J lost 7, with 10 bases in between.

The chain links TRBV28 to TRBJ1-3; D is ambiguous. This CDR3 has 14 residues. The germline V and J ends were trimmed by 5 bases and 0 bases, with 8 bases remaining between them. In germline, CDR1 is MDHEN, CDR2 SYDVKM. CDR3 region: CASSTVSSGNTIYF. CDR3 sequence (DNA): TGTGCCAGCAGTACGGTTAGCTCTGGAAACACCATATATTTT.

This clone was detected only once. The CDR3 spells CASSLGETIRLTDTQYF. Here the CDR3 DNA reads TGTGCCAGCAGCTTGGGAGAGACTATCAGGCTCACAGATACGCAGTATTTT. The gene calls are TRBV5-5 and TRBJ2-3; D is perhaps TRBD2 (5 bases). Germline CDR1 SGHKS, CDR2 YYEKEE (reference sequence). The V end lost 0 bases, the J end lost 2 bases, and 16 bases lay between the germline ends. This CDR3 spans 17 amino acids.

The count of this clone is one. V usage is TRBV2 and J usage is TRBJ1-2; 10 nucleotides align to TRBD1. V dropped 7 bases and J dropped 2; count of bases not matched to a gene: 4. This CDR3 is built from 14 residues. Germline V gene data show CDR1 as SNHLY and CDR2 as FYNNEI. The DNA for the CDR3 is TGTGCCAGCACCCCGGACAGGGGGAACTATGGCTACACCTTC. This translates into CASTPDRGNYGYTF.

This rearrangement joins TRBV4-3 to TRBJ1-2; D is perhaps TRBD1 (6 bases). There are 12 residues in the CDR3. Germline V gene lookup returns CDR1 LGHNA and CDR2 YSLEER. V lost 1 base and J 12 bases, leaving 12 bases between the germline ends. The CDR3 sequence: CASSQVWGQNTF. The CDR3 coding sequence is TGCGCCAGCAGCCAAGTTTGGGGGCAAAACACCTTC.

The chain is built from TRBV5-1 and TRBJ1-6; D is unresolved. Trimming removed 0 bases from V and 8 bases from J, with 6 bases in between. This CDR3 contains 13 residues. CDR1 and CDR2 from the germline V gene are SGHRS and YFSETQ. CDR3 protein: CASSLGHDSPLHF. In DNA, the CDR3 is TGCGCCAGCAGCTTGGGGCATGATTCACCCCTCCACTTT.

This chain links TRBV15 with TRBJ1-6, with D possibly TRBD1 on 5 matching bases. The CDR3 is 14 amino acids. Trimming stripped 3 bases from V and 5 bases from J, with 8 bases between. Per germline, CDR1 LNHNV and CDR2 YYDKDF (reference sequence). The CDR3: CATSRDIDNSPLHF. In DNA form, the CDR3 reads TGTGCCACCAGCAGGGACATAGATAATTCACCCCTCCACTTT.

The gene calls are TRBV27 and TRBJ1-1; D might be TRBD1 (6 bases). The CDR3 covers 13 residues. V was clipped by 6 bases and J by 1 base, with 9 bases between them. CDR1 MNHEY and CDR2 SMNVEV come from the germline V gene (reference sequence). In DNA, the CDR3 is TGTGCCAGCAGGATGGGGGCGAACACTGAAGCTTTCTTT. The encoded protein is CASRMGANTEAFF.

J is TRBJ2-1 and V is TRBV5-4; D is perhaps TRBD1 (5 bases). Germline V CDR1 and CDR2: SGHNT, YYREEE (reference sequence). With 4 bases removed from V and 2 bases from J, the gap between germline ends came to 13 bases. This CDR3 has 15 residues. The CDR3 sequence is CASSAQVTTYNEQFF. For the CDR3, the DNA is TGTGCCAGCAGCGCACAGGTCACGACCTACAATGAGCAGTTCTTC.

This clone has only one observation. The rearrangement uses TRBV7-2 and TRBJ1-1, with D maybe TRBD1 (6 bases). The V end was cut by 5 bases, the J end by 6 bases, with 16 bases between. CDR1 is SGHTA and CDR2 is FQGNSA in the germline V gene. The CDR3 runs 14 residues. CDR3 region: CASSATFGGAEAFF. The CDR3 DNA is TGTGCCAGCAGCGCCACCTTTGGGGGCGCTGAAGCTTTCTTT. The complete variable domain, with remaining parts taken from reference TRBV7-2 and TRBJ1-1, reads GAGVSQSPSNKVTEKGKDVELRCDPISGHTALYWYRQSLGQGLEFLIYFQGNSAPDKSGLPSDRFSAERTGGSVSTLTIQRTQQEDSAVYLCASSATFGGAEAFFGQGTRLTVV.

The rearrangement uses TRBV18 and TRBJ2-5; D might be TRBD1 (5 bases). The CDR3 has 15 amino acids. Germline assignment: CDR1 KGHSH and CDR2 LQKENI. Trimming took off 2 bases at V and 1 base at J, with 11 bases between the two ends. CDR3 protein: CASSPVDKTQETQYF. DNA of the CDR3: TGTGCCAGCTCACCAGTGGACAAGACCCAAGAGACCCAGTACTTC. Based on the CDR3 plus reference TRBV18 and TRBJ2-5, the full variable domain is NAGVMQNPRHLVRRRGQEARLRCSPMKGHSHVYWYRQLPEEGLKFMVYLQKENIIDESGMPKERFSAEFPKEGPSILRIQQVVRGDSAAYFCASSPVDKTQETQYFGPGTRLLVL.

For the CDR3, the DNA is TGTGCCAGCAGCCCGGACAGGGTGGGCCAGCCCCAGCATTTT. Translated: CASSPDRVGQPQHF. The J gene is TRBJ1-5, the V gene TRBV6-1; 8 bases match TRBD1. J lost 7 bases, V lost 6 bases, and 8 bases had no gene match. The CDR3 has 14 residues. CDR1 and CDR2 (germline): MNHNS, SASEGT.

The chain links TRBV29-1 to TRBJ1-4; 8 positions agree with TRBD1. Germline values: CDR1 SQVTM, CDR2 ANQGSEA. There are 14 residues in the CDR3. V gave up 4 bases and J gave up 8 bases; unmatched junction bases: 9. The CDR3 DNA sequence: TGCAGCGTTGGACCGGGACAGGTGGGAGAAAAACTGTTTTTT. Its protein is CSVGPGQVGEKLFF.

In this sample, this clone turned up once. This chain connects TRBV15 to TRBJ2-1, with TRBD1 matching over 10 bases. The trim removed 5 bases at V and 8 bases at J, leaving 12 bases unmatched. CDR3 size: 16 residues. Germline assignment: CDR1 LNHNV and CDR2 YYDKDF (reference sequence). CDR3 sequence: CATSELPGQGSDEQFF. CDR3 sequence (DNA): TGTGCCACCAGCGAACTCCCGGGACAGGGGTCGGATGAGCAGTTCTTC.

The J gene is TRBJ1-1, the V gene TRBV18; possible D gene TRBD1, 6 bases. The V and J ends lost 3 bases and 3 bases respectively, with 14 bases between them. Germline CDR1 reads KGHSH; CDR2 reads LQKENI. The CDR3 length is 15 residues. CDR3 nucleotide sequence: TGTGCCAGCTCACCGAGGGGGGGCCGTGACACTGAAGCTTTCTTT. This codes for CASSPRGGRDTEAFF.

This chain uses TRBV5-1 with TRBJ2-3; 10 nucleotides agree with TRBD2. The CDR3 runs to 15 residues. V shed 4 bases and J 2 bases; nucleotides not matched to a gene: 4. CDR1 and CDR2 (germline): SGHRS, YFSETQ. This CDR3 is CASSASGRNTDTQYF. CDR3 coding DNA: TGCGCCAGCAGCGCTAGCGGGAGAAACACAGATACGCAGTATTTT.

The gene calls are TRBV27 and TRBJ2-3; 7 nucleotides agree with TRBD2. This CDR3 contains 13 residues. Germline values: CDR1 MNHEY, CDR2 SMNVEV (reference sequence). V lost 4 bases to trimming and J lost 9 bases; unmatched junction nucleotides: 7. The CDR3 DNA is TGTGCCAGCAGTTCCCCAGTGGGGGGGACGCAGTATTTT. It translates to CASSSPVGGTQYF.

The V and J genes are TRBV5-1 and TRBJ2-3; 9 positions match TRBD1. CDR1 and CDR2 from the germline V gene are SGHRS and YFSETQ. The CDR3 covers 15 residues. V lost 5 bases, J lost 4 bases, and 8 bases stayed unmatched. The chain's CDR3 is CASRLTGGASDTQYF. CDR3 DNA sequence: TGCGCCAGCAGATTAACAGGGGGCGCATCAGATACGCAGTATTTT. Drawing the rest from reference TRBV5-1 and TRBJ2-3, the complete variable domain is KAGVTQTPRYLIKTRGQQVTLSCSPISGHRSVSWYQQTPGQGLQFLFEYFSETQRNKGNFPGRFSGRQFSNSRSEMNVSTLELGDSALYLCASRLTGGASDTQYFGPGTRLTVL.

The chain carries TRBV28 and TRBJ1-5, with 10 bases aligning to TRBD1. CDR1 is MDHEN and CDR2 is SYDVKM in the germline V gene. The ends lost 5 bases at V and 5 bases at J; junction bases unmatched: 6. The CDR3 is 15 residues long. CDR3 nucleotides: TGTGCCAGCAGTGCACCGGGACAGGGGCATCAGCCCCAGCATTTT. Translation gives CASSAPGQGHQPQHF.

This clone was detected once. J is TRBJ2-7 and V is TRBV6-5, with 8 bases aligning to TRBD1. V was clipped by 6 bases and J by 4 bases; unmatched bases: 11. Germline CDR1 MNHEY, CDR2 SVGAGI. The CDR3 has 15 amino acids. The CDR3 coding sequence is TGTGCCAGCAGCTCCGGGGAACAGGGGGTGTACGAGCAGTACTTC. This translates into CASSSGEQGVYEQYF.

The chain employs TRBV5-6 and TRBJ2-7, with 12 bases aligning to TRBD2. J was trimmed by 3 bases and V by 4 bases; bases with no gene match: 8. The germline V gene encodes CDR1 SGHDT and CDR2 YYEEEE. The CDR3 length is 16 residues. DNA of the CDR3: TGTGCCAGCAGCCGGTTTCTAGCGGGAGGGATCTACGAGCAGTACTTC. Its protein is CASSRFLAGGIYEQYF.

This CDR3 reads CASSLRMTGYNSPLHF. DNA of the CDR3: TGTGCCAGCAGCTTGAGAATGACAGGTTATAATTCACCCCTCCACTTT. The chain carries TRBV5-4 and TRBJ1-6; weak D call: TRBD1 (6 bases). This CDR3 comprises 16 residues. In germline, CDR1 is SGHNT, CDR2 YYREEE (reference sequence). Between the trimmed V and J ends, which lost 1 base and 4 bases, there was a span of 12 bases. The entire variable domain, with the rest obtained from reference TRBV5-4 and TRBJ1-6, is as follows: ETGVTQSPTHLIKTRGQQVTLRCSSQSGHNTVSWYQQALGQGPQFIFQYYREEENGRGNFPPRFSGLQFPNYSSELNVNALELDDSALYLCASSLRMTGYNSPLHFGNGTRLTVT.

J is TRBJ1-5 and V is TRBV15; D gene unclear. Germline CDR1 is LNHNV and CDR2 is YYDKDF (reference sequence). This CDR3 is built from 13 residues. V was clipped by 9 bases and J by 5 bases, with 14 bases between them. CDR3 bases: TGTGCCACGATCAAGTGGGCGTATCAGCCCCAGCATTTT. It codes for CATIKWAYQPQHF. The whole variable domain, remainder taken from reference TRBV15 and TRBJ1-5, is DAMVIQNPRYQVTQFGKPVTLSCSQTLNHNVMYWYQQKSSQAPKLLFHYYDKDFNNEADTPDNFQSRRPNTSFCFLDIRSPGLGDTAMYLCATIKWAYQPQHFGDGTRLSIL.